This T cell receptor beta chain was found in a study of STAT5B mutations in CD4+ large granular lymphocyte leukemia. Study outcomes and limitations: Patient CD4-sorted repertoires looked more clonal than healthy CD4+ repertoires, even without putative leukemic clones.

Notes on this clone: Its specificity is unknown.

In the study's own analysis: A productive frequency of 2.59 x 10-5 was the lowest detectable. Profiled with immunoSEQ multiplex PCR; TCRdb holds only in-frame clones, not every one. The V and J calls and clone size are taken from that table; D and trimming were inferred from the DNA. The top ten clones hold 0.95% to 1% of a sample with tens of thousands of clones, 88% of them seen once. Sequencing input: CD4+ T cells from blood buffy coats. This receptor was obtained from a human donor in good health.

The CDR3 is CSAQREGAFF. Here the CDR3 DNA reads TGCAGTGCTCAGAGGGAGGGGGCTTTCTTT. The chain joins TRBV20-1 to TRBJ1-1; D might be TRBD1 (5 bases). The CDR3 runs to 10 residues. Per the germline V gene, CDR1 is DFQATT and CDR2 is SNEGSKA (reference sequence). V dropped 5 bases and J dropped 11 bases, with 12 bases sitting between them.